This TCR beta chain was documented in a study of T cells in Graves' hyperthyroidism and ophthalmopathy. Patients aged 18 to 65 with hyperthyroidism were newly diagnosed, with duration under 2 months. RNA transcripts yielded amplified TCR beta CDR3 regions. The HTBI primer set drove a first-round RT-PCR of the TCR CDR3. MiXCR, applied by TCRdb to the multiplex PCR reads, yields one record per CDR3 protein. The profile shows approximately 630,000 distinct CDR3 sequences, 15% to 20% of them singletons. Points on this clonotype: The antigen is not known.

The CDR3 covers 16 residues. The ends were cut back, 6 bases at V and 2 bases at J, with 20 bases in the middle. Germline values: CDR1 SGDLS, CDR2 YYNGEE. Findings and limits, study-wide: Blood also showed most of the thyroid clonotypes that were expanded above 0.001.

The material sequenced was blood. V usage is TRBV9 and J usage is TRBJ1-1; a possible D gene is TRBD1 (5 bases). This TCR derives from a woman aged 25 to 39 with Graves' hyperthyroidism. The DNA of the CDR3 is TGTGCCAGCACACCGGGACGGGGACTTAGAAACACTGAAGCTTTCTTT. Residues: CASTPGRGLRNTEAFF.